Listed below are T cell receptor beta chains from one sample, sequenced in a study of CD8 T cells in ankylosing spondylitis. TCRdb recomputed calls from the 5' RACE reads with MiXCR, one row per CDR3 protein. Among some 250,000 distinct CDR3 sequences, around 11% were seen once, and the ten largest hold 5.5% to 8%. The sample consisted of blood, either unsorted or a sorted T cell fraction (not recorded which). The receptor set was obtained from a male donor with ankylosing spondylitis or in good health (not recorded which). The CDR3 runs from the conserved cysteine through the conserved F or W. The D gene is left open where the match is weak. Some rows have no size entry. The others give once, few or many, or a class for an expanded clone.

v_call	d_call	clone_size	j_call	cdr3_aa	cdr3_nt
TRBV24-1	-	many	TRBJ2-1	CATSDPVGEQFF	TGTGCCACCAGTGATCCTGTAGGGGAGCAGTTCTTC
TRBV5-1	-	many	TRBJ2-3	CASSLTPDRLNTDTQYF	TGCGCCAGCAGCTTGACCCCCGACAGACTGAACACAGATACGCAGTATTTT
TRBV29-1	TRBD1	few	TRBJ2-3	CSGGQGSDTQYF	TGCAGCGGAGGACAGGGGTCAGATACGCAGTATTTT
TRBV4-1	-	-	TRBJ1-5	CASSQDWGFRGNQPQHF	TGCGCCAGCAGCCAAGATTGGGGGTTTAGAGGAAATCAGCCCCAGCATTTT
TRBV20-1	-	many	TRBJ2-7	CSAREGGHEIYEQYF	TGCAGTGCTAGAGAGGGGGGACACGAGATCTACGAGCAGTACTTC
TRBV20-1	-	many	TRBJ2-3	CSAVDAGGGDTQYF	TGCAGTGCGGTGGACGCCGGGGGTGGGGATACGCAGTATTTT
TRBV20-1	-	many	TRBJ2-4	CSARDLTPLAKNIQYF	TGCAGTGCTAGAGATTTGACACCCCTAGCCAAAAACATTCAGTACTTC
TRBV29-1	-	many	TRBJ2-3	CSVADLGRTQYF	TGCAGCGTTGCGGATTTAGGACGTACGCAGTATTTT
TRBV10-3	-	-	TRBJ2-3	CAIATQDRPDTQYF	TGTGCCATCGCCACCCAAGATCGCCCAGATACGCAGTATTTT
TRBV20-1	-	many	TRBJ2-5	CSARLGQRGETQYF	TGCAGTGCTAGGTTAGGACAGCGGGGCGAGACCCAGTACTTC
TRBV4-1	TRBD1	many	TRBJ2-1	CASSPLTGRTGYEQFF	TGCGCCAGCAGCCCCCTTACAGGCAGGACAGGGTATGAGCAGTTCTTC
TRBV5-1	-	many	TRBJ2-2	CASSWGTTGELFF	TGCGCCAGCAGCTGGGGGACCACCGGGGAGCTGTTTTTT
TRBV28	-	few	TRBJ1-1	CASRRYSLNTEAFF	TGTGCCAGCAGACGCTATAGTCTAAACACTGAAGCTTTCTTT
TRBV5-1	TRBD1	many	TRBJ1-1	CASSPGQGAEAFF	TGCGCCAGCAGCCCTGGACAGGGGGCTGAAGCTTTCTTT
TRBV20-1	-	many	TRBJ1-2	CSASGKTEGSPNYGYTF	TGCAGTGCTAGCGGTAAAACCGAGGGGAGTCCTAACTATGGCTACACCTTC
TRBV5-5	-	many	TRBJ1-2	CASSLIGNSNYGYTF	TGTGCCAGCAGCTTGATCGGAAACTCTAACTATGGCTACACCTTC
TRBV5-1	TRBD2	few	TRBJ2-3	CASSGGGAGDTQYF	TGCGCCAGCAGTGGCGGGGGGGCCGGTGATACGCAGTATTTT
TRBV6-1	-	-	TRBJ1-5	CASSVEGDYSNQPQHF	TGTGCCAGCAGTGTTGAAGGAGACTATAGCAATCAGCCCCAGCATTTT
TRBV5-5	-	medium-sized	TRBJ1-1	CASILSGTTEAFF	TGTGCCAGCATCCTCTCAGGGACCACTGAAGCTTTCTTT
TRBV5-1	TRBD2	many	TRBJ2-1	CASSFLGGGLYNEQFF	TGCGCCAGCAGCTTCCTCGGGGGGGGCCTTTACAATGAGCAGTTCTTC
TRBV14	TRBD2	few	TRBJ2-7	CASSPGLYSYEQYF	TGTGCCAGCAGCCCGGGACTATACTCCTACGAGCAGTACTTC
TRBV5-1	TRBD1	many	TRBJ1-5	CASSPGQNNQPQHF	TGCGCCAGCAGCCCGGGACAGAACAATCAGCCCCAGCATTTT